Sequencing of this T cell receptor beta chain was carried out in a study of T-cell reconstitution after alpha-beta-depleted transplantation in children. Molecular barcoding with unique molecular identifiers was used for the TCRbeta library. Each CDR3 protein gets one entry after TCRdb re-called the PCR reads with MiXCR. The profile shows 120,000 or so distinct CDR3 sequences, about 9.3% of them singletons. This clonotype appeared many times. The sequenced sample was PBMCs from the stem cell graft donor, obtained from the stem cell graft. The receptor's source is a human donor who donated a stem cell graft to a child with acute lymphoblastic leukemia.

The CDR3 DNA reads as TGCGCCAGCAGCTTGACGGGTCCAAGCTACGAGCAGTACTTC. Translating gives CASSLTGPSYEQYF. The chain links TRBV5-1 to TRBJ2-7; D call uncertain. Germline V gene data show CDR1 as SGHRS and CDR2 as YFSETQ. The V and J ends lost 1 base and 3 bases respectively, with 11 bases between them. This CDR3 has 14 residues. Complete variable domain (other parts from reference TRBV5-1 and TRBJ2-7): KAGVTQTPRYLIKTRGQQVTLSCSPISGHRSVSWYQQTPGQGLQFLFEYFSETQRNKGNFPGRFSGRQFSNSRSEMNVSTLELGDSALYLCASSLTGPSYEQYFGPGTRLTVT.